Below are 29 T cell receptor beta chains sequenced from a single sample in a study of shared clonotypes between healthy human individuals. This table comes from immunoSEQ multiplex PCR, and its TCRdb copy is limited to in-frame clones, with some not included. The sample lists over 400,000 clones, approximately 81% occurring once. The specimen was PBMCs. All receptors come from a woman aged 35 to 49 in good health. Some clones in this sample may be carry-over from other donors' samples.

As regards this clone: The likely explanation is a read error, given a far larger clone one base away. The rearrangement joins TRBV10-3 to TRBJ1-5; D possibly uses TRBD1 or TRBD2 (6 bases each). With the DNA end fitting TRBJ2-3 better, the J assignment may be wrong. The CDR3 is 13 residues long. Germline assignment: CDR1 ENHRY and CDR2 SYGVKD. The CDR3 loop is CAISERGHQPQYF. CDR3 DNA sequence: TGTGCCATCAGTGAGCGGGGGCATCAGCCCCAGTATTTT.

The genes are TRBV28 and TRBJ1-4; D not certain. The CDR3 is 12 amino acids. Trimming pared 5 bases from V and 5 bases from J, leaving 6 bases between. Germline assignment: CDR1 MDHEN and CDR2 SYDVKM. The CDR3 coding sequence is TGTGCCAGCAGTCCACAGAATGAAAAACTGTTTTTT. It codes for CASSPQNEKLFF.

This rearrangement joins TRBV28 to TRBJ2-1; TRBD2 agrees at 8 bases. CDR1 and CDR2 from the germline V gene are MDHEN and SYDVKM. This CDR3 spans 16 amino acids. Trimming at V came to 6 bases and at J to 6 bases, leaving 13 bases not matched to a gene. CDR3 sequence (DNA): TGTGCCAGCAGAAATACCGGGGGGGTGGCCACCAATGAGCAGTTCTTC. Encoded protein: CASRNTGGVATNEQFF. The full variable domain, its missing parts supplied by reference TRBV28 and TRBJ2-1, is DVKVTQSSRYLVKRTGEKVFLECVQDMDHENMFWYRQDPGLGLRLIYFSYDVKMKEKGDIPEGYSVSREKKERFSLILESASTNQTSMYLCASRNTGGVATNEQFFGPGTRLTVL.

The chain employs TRBV28 and TRBJ1-2; a possible D gene is TRBD1 (6 bases). There are 15 residues in the CDR3. Looked up from germline, CDR1 is MDHEN and CDR2 is SYDVKM. V was trimmed by 6 bases and J by 3 bases, leaving 17 bases between them. The CDR3 is CASRSGHPTHYGYTF. CDR3 bases: TGTGCCAGCAGGTCGGGACACCCGACGCACTATGGCTACACCTTC.

On this clone itself: Since a far larger clone is one base different, this is likely a read error. Other DNA sequences in the sample encode the same CDR3. V usage is TRBV10-3 and J usage is TRBJ1-5; D call uncertain. The germline V gene encodes CDR1 ENHRY and CDR2 SYGVKD. The CDR3 runs 14 residues. In nucleotides, the CDR3 is TGTGCTATCAGTGAGTCCGACGGAGATCAGCCCCAGCATTTT. As protein: CAISESDGDQPQHF.

The V gene is TRBV5-1, the J gene TRBJ1-1; possible D gene TRBD1, 6 bases. The CDR3 totals 14 residues. V dropped 4 bases and J dropped 1 base, with 11 bases sitting between them. CDR1 is SGHRS and CDR2 is YFSETQ in the germline V gene. The CDR3 coding sequence is TGCGCCAGCAGCACAGGGTCTTGGAACACTGAAGCTTTCTTT. Translating it yields CASSTGSWNTEAFF. Based on the CDR3 plus reference TRBV5-1 and TRBJ1-1, the full variable domain is KAGVTQTPRYLIKTRGQQVTLSCSPISGHRSVSWYQQTPGQGLQFLFEYFSETQRNKGNFPGRFSGRQFSNSRSEMNVSTLELGDSALYLCASSTGSWNTEAFFGQGTRLTVV.

The chain recombines TRBV2 with TRBJ2-7; 9 bases align to TRBD1. The germline CDR1 and CDR2 sequences are SNHLY and FYNNEI. CDR3 size: 13 residues. V lost 5 bases, J lost 6 bases, and 5 bases stayed unmatched. CDR3 nucleotide sequence: TGTGCCAGCAGTAGGGACAGGGCTGCCGAGCAGTACTTC. Translated, it gives CASSRDRAAEQYF.

The rearrangement joins TRBV27 to TRBJ2-2; D may correspond to TRBD1 or TRBD2 (6 bases each). The V gene's germline CDR1 is MNHEY and CDR2 SMNVEV (reference sequence). The V and J ends lost 4 bases and 4 bases respectively, with 16 bases between them. The CDR3 covers 16 residues. CDR3 nucleotide sequence: TGTGCCAGCAGTTCCTCGGGACACGGGGGCACCGGGGAGCTGTTTTTT. It codes for CASSSSGHGGTGELFF.

The chain combines TRBV11-2 with TRBJ2-1; tentatively, D is TRBD1 or TRBD2 (5 bases each). V lost 5 bases to trimming and J lost 3 bases, with 14 bases between them. Germline V gives CDR1 SGHAT, CDR2 FQNNGV. The length of the CDR3 is 15 residues. The CDR3, as DNA: TGTGCCAGCAGCCCCGGGGCAGGCGTCTACAATGAGCAGTTCTTC. This translates into CASSPGAGVYNEQFF.

V is TRBV29-1 and J is TRBJ2-7; the D is unclear. Looked up from germline, CDR1 is SQVTM and CDR2 is ANQGSEA. Trimming stripped 6 bases from V and 3 bases from J, with 15 bases between. There are 13 residues in the CDR3. As DNA, the CDR3 is TGCAGCGTCGGTGTGGGTTCTGGCTACGAGCAGTACTTC. It yields the protein CSVGVGSGYEQYF.

The sample holds a few counts of this clone. The V call is TRBV7-2, the J call TRBJ2-7; D ambiguous. Trimming left V 2 bases short and J 1 base short, with 9 bases between. The CDR3 has 14 amino acids. Germline CDR1 reads SGHTA; CDR2 reads FQGNSA. This chain's CDR3 is CASSLQKESYEQYF. The CDR3 DNA is TGTGCCAGCAGCTTACAAAAGGAGTCCTACGAGCAGTACTTC.

The chain carries TRBV13 and TRBJ2-7; the D gene could be TRBD1 or TRBD2 (5 bases each). V was cut by 6 bases and J by 4 bases, with 19 bases left in between. Germline lookup yields CDR1 PRHDT and CDR2 FYEKMQ (reference sequence). The CDR3 has 15 residues. CDR3 protein: CASREVRTSIYEQYF. The CDR3 DNA is TGTGCCAGCAGGGAGGTAAGGACATCGATTTACGAGCAGTACTTC.

A remark on this clone: A far bigger clonotype differs at one base, so this is likely a read error. This chain uses TRBV2 with TRBJ2-7, with D hard to call. Germline CDR1 is SNHLY and CDR2 is FYNNEI. This CDR3 contains 12 residues. V was shortened by 5 bases and J by 6 bases, with 11 bases between the two germline ends. For the CDR3, the DNA is TGTGCCAGCAGTCATACAGCTTCCGAGCAGTACTTC. This codes for CASSHTASEQYF.

The chain recombines TRBV11-1 with TRBJ1-2; D gene uncertain. Germline loops: CDR1 SGHAT, CDR2 FQDESV (reference sequence). This CDR3 comprises 15 residues. The V end was cut by 6 bases, the J end by 2 bases, with 16 bases between. CDR3 protein: CASRGRGGPNYGYTF. As DNA, the CDR3 is TGTGCCAGCAGGGGCAGAGGCGGGCCCAACTATGGCTACACCTTC.

The chain combines TRBV2 with TRBJ2-4; D may be TRBD1 (5 bases). The V end lost 8 bases, the J end lost 0 bases, and 11 bases lay between the germline ends. Germline loops: CDR1 SNHLY, CDR2 FYNNEI. The CDR3 contains 14 residues. The CDR3 loop is CASRQLLAKNIQYF. The DNA for the CDR3 is TGTGCCAGCCGACAGCTACTAGCCAAAAACATTCAGTACTTC.

The chain uses TRBV29-1 and TRBJ2-7, with unresolved D. The CDR3 runs to 13 residues. V lost 5 bases to trimming and J lost 1 base, with 12 bases between them. From germline, CDR1 is SQVTM and CDR2 ANQGSEA. As DNA, the CDR3 is TGCAGCGTTCGGACCCCGCCGTCCTACGAGCAGTACTTC. Amino acid sequence: CSVRTPPSYEQYF.

J is TRBJ1-5 and V is TRBV2, with D tentatively TRBD1 (5 bases). Trimming took 6 bases from V and 3 from J, leaving 12 bases between them. Germline CDR1 reads SNHLY; CDR2 reads FYNNEI. The CDR3 runs 14 residues. The CDR3 DNA is TGTGCCAGCAGAAGGGACGTCCTCAATCAGCCCCAGCATTTT. The encoded protein is CASRRDVLNQPQHF.

A note on this clone: Other DNA sequences of this sample code for an identical CDR3. The CDR3 coding sequence is TGTGCCAGCAGTTTATACAATGAGCAGTTCTTC. Translation: CASSLYNEQFF. The chain carries TRBV28 and TRBJ2-1, with no clear D. From germline, CDR1 is MDHEN and CDR2 SYDVKM. Between the trimmed V and J ends, which lost 1 base and 5 bases, there was a span of 0 bases. The CDR3 loop spans 11 amino acids.

Concerning this clone: An end of the junction does not agree with germline; a read error may underlie this. This chain links TRBV30 with TRBJ1-2; perhaps TRBD1 as D (5 bases). CDR3 length equals 11 residues. Per germline, CDR1 GTSNPN and CDR2 SVGIG (reference sequence). CDR3 residues: CAWSRDRTFLF. The CDR3, as DNA: TGTGCCTGGAGCCGGGACCGCACCTTTCTCTTC.

The rearrangement joins TRBV14 to TRBJ2-2; 8 bases map to TRBD1. Germline CDR1 reads SGHDN; CDR2 reads FVKESK. This CDR3 is built from 16 residues. With V trimmed by 1 base and J by 7 bases, 8 bases remained unmatched. This chain's CDR3 is CASSQGPHGTGGELFF. As DNA, the CDR3 is TGTGCCAGCAGCCAAGGTCCCCACGGGACAGGCGGGGAGCTGTTTTTT. The full variable domain, in which reference TRBV14 and TRBJ2-2 provide the parts outside the CDR3, is EAGVTQFPSHSVIEKGQTVTLRCDPISGHDNLYWYRRVMGKEIKFLLHFVKESKQDESGMPNNRFLAERTGGTYSTLKVQPAELEDSGVYFCASSQGPHGTGGELFFGEGSRLTVL.

This sequence joins TRBV6-1 and TRBJ2-5; 11 bases line up with TRBD2. Germline CDR1 reads MNHNS; CDR2 reads SASEGT. Germline trimming cut 4 bases from V and 5 bases from J; bases unmatched to any gene: 9. CDR3 length: 16 amino acids. CDR3 residues: CASSVGLAGSAETQYF. In DNA, the CDR3 is TGTGCCAGCAGTGTTGGACTAGCGGGTTCTGCGGAGACCCAGTACTTC.

The rearrangement joins TRBV5-1 to TRBJ2-1; TRBD1 aligns across 9 bases. This CDR3 has 14 amino acids. The germline gives CDR1 SGHRS, CDR2 YFSETQ. The V and J ends lost 3 bases and 6 bases, in that order; junction bases with no gene match: 4. The CDR3 bases are TGCGCCAGCAGCTCACAGGGGGCCGCCAATGAGCAGTTCTTC. It yields the protein CASSSQGAANEQFF.

This clone was picked up many times. With a much larger clone just one base away, this may be a read error. The chain links TRBV4-2 to TRBJ1-2; D gene unclear. V lost 1 base to trimming and J lost 12 bases, with 18 bases between them. CDR3 length: 14 residues. Germline CDR1 LGHNA, CDR2 YNFKEQ. CDR3: CASSQVSGSHGHTF. The CDR3 bases are TGTGCCAGCAGCCAAGTATCTGGTTCCCACGGCCACACCTTC.

The chain links TRBV21-1 to TRBJ1-5; TRBD1 is the table's D call and was not checked against the DNA. TRBV21-1 is listed as a pseudogene. The CDR3 has 15 amino acids. In nucleotides, the CDR3 is TGTGCCAGCAGCAAAGGGCCCATCAGGGATCAGCCCCAGCATTTT. This codes for CASSKGPIRDQPQHF.

The chain joins TRBV4-1 to TRBJ2-5; a weak D match, TRBD2 (5 bases). Germline CDR1 reads MGHRA; CDR2 reads YSYEKL. Trimming removed 0 bases at V and 4 bases at J, with 12 bases between. This CDR3 has 15 amino acids. In DNA, the CDR3 is TGCGCCAGCAGCCAAGATACGGGGAAGGGAGAGACCCAGTACTTC. It yields the protein CASSQDTGKGETQYF.

This clone was seen repeatedly, ten times or more. The chain carries TRBV28 and TRBJ2-3; the D is unclear. Trimming removed 2 bases at V and 2 bases at J, with 14 bases between. The CDR3 totals 16 residues. CDR1 and CDR2 from the germline V gene are MDHEN and SYDVKM. Here the CDR3 reads CASSLRTDSNTDTQYF. The CDR3 DNA is TGTGCCAGCAGTTTACGTACCGACTCGAACACAGATACGCAGTATTTT.

CDR3 sequence (DNA): TGTGCCAGCAGCGTAGCCTGGACTAGCGGGAGCTTCAATGAGCAGTTCTTC. It specifies CASSVAWTSGSFNEQFF. This chain joins TRBV9 and TRBJ2-1; 13 bases are shared with TRBD2. V lost 0 bases, J lost 6 bases, and 6 bases stayed unmatched. Germline CDR1 reads SGDLS; CDR2 reads YYNGEE. The CDR3 is 17 amino acids.

The rearrangement joins TRBV6-6 to TRBJ2-7, with TRBD1 matching over 8 bases. V lost 6 bases, J lost 5 bases, and 6 bases stayed unmatched. The CDR3 contains 13 residues. CDR1 MNHNY and CDR2 SVGAGI come from the germline V gene (reference sequence). The CDR3 protein is CASSKDRVHEQYF. CDR3 nucleotide sequence: TGTGCCAGCAGCAAGGACAGGGTGCACGAGCAGTACTTC.

The chain has TRBV7-2 and TRBJ1-1, with D possibly matching TRBD1 (5 bases). Germline lookup yields CDR1 SGHTA and CDR2 FQGNSA. This CDR3 spans 13 amino acids. Deletions cut 3 bases from V and 6 bases from J, with 11 bases between. The CDR3 is CASSFGTAPEAFF. DNA for the CDR3: TGTGCCAGCAGCTTCGGGACCGCCCCTGAAGCTTTCTTT.